There are a few counts of the clone carrying this T cell receptor (beta chain). The data were taken from a study of early T cells in non-severe SARS-CoV-2 infection. For the study at large: Chains stayed unpaired after sequencing of bulk RNA from unsorted whole blood.

TCRdb passed the 5' RACE reads through MiXCR, listing each CDR3 protein once. In the table there are fewer than 75,000 distinct CDR3 sequences, 20% to 25% of which are singletons. The germline V and J ends were trimmed by 1 base and 5 bases, with 9 bases remaining between them. This CDR3 spans 14 amino acids. The V gene's germline CDR1 is SGHTA and CDR2 FQGNSA. The V gene is TRBV7-2, the J gene TRBJ2-1, with D uncertain. This sample comprised whole blood, obtained at baseline. The clonotype comes from an adult who was a healthcare worker with PCR-confirmed SARS-CoV-2 infection or an uninfected control (not recorded which). The CDR3 DNA reads TGTGCCAGCAGCTTAGGGGTTACAAACAATGAGCAGTTCTTC. Protein sequence: CASSLGVTNNEQFF.